The 21 T cell receptor beta chains listed next were all sequenced from one sample in a study of vaccination effects on CD4 cells after COVID-19. Before any sequencing was done, the ViraFEST assay used viral peptide pools to expand antigen-specific CD4+ T cells. The authors isolated CD4+ T cells after more than eight days of culture. The person was diagnosed with PCR-confirmed SARS-CoV-2 infection between March and December 2020. Libraries were prepared by immunoSEQ multiplex PCR; TCRdb keeps only in-frame clonotypes and omits some of them. Here the sample spans tens of thousands of clones, about 80% being singletons. These receptors have no identified antigens. The sample consisted of CD4+ T cells from PBMCs cultured with a peptide pool, taken before COVID-19 vaccination. The source is a human donor who had a prior SARS-CoV-2 infection.

This chain connects TRBV5-4 to TRBJ2-2; possible D gene TRBD1, 6 bases. The CDR3 consists of 16 residues. The germline gives CDR1 SGHNT, CDR2 YYREEE (reference sequence). V was shortened by 4 bases and J by 1 base, with 14 bases between the two germline ends. The CDR3 loop is CASSPGTHKNTGELFF. In DNA, the CDR3 is TGTGCCAGCAGCCCCGGGACACACAAGAACACCGGGGAGCTGTTTTTT.

In this sample, this clone turned up a few times. The genes are TRBV7-9 and TRBJ2-5; D perhaps matches TRBD2 (5 bases). This CDR3 comprises 14 residues. Trimming removed 4 bases at V and 3 bases at J, with 12 bases between. Germline V lookup: CDR1 SEHNR, CDR2 FQNEAQ (reference sequence). As DNA, the CDR3 is TGTGCCAGCAGCTCGCTTAAACTAGAAGAGACCCAGTACTTC. As protein: CASSSLKLEETQYF.

The V call is TRBV6-2 or TRBV6-3, the J call TRBJ2-7, with 13 bases aligning to TRBD2. CDR3 length: 13 amino acids. Germline trimming cut 6 bases from V and 6 bases from J; bases unmatched to any gene: 2. CDR1 MNHEY and CDR2 SVGEGT come from the germline V gene. The CDR3 nucleotides are TGTGCCAGCAGCGGACTAGCGGGAGTCGAGCAGTACTTC. Translating it yields CASSGLAGVEQYF.

The chain links TRBV5-4 to TRBJ2-5; D tentatively fits TRBD1 or TRBD2 (6 bases each). V lost 1 base, J lost 5 bases, and 18 bases lay in between. This CDR3 contains 16 residues. Germline lookup yields CDR1 SGHNT and CDR2 YYREEE (reference sequence). The CDR3 is CASSLSGAKRFETQYF. The CDR3 region has the DNA TGTGCCAGCAGCTTGTCGGGGGCGAAACGCTTTGAGACCCAGTACTTC.

The sample holds one count of this clone. The rearrangement links TRBV7-2 to TRBJ2-7, with D perhaps matching TRBD1 (5 bases). CDR3 length: 14 amino acids. The V gene lost 9 bases and the J gene lost 4 bases, with 19 bases spanning the gap. Germline values: CDR1 SGHTA, CDR2 FQGNSA. CDR3 nucleotides: TGTGCCAGTACGTATGGGCAGGGATATTACGAGCAGTACTTC. It encodes CASTYGQGYYEQYF.

V and J are TRBV11-3 and TRBJ2-5, with D possibly being TRBD1 (5 bases). V was trimmed by 0 bases and J by 2 bases, leaving 10 bases between them. This CDR3 comprises 15 residues. The germline V gene encodes CDR1 SGHNT and CDR2 YENEEA. Here the CDR3 reads CASSLDGHNQETQYF. The CDR3 region has the DNA TGTGCCAGCAGCTTAGATGGACACAATCAAGAGACCCAGTACTTC.

The J gene is TRBJ2-7, the V gene TRBV7-9; possibly TRBD1 or TRBD2 for D (5 bases each). CDR1 SEHNR and CDR2 FQNEAQ come from the germline V gene (reference sequence). The CDR3 sequence is 14 residues long. V lost 4 bases and J 8 bases, leaving 18 bases between the germline ends. The CDR3 nucleotides are TGTGCCAGCAGCTCCCGGGACCTTCTTTACAAGCAGTACTTC. As protein: CASSSRDLLYKQYF.

The gene calls are TRBV18 and TRBJ2-1, with 8 bases matching TRBD2. The CDR3 contains 15 residues. Germline CDR1 KGHSH, CDR2 LQKENI. The V segment lost 5 bases and the J segment 3 bases; nucleotides outside the gene matches: 6. The CDR3 DNA reads as TGTGCCAGCTCAGCACTAGCGGCAAACTACAATGAGCAGTTCTTC. Protein product: CASSALAANYNEQFF.

V and J are TRBV12-3 or TRBV12-4 and TRBJ2-7; D might be TRBD1 or TRBD2, each matching 6 bases. The CDR3 totals 13 residues. Trimming removed 6 bases from V and 2 bases from J, with 11 bases in between. CDR3 protein: CASSRGGPYEQYF. For the CDR3, the DNA is TGTGCCAGCAGCCGAGGGGGGCCCTACGAGCAGTACTTC.

The CDR3 reads CASKPGLSDIQYF. The CDR3 DNA reads as TGTGCCAGCAAACCTGGACTGAGCGACATTCAGTACTTC. V usage is TRBV5-4 and J usage is TRBJ2-4; D may be TRBD2 (5 bases). Germline CDR1 reads SGHNT; CDR2 reads YYREEE (reference sequence). Trimming stripped 6 bases from V and 8 bases from J, with 15 bases between. The CDR3 sequence is 13 residues long.

This clone came up once. Here the CDR3 reads CSASGLNSNQPQHF. The CDR3 bases are TGCAGTGCTAGTGGACTTAATAGCAATCAGCCCCAGCATTTT. The V call is TRBV20-1, the J call TRBJ1-5; no definite D call. The V gene lost 3 bases and the J gene lost 0 bases, with 9 bases spanning the gap. This CDR3 is built from 14 residues. The germline CDR1 and CDR2 sequences are DFQATT and SNEGSKA (reference sequence).

The V gene is TRBV5-6, the J gene TRBJ1-2; D remains unclear. Germline CDR1 and CDR2: SGHDT and YYEEEE. Trimming cost V 0 bases and J 5 bases, with 14 bases left between them. This CDR3 contains 15 residues. The CDR3 nucleotides are TGTGCCAGCAGCTTGGTTAAGGACTCAATTTATGGCTACACCTTC. Translated, it gives CASSLVKDSIYGYTF. Complete variable domain (other parts from reference TRBV5-6 and TRBJ1-2): DAGVTQSPTHLIKTRGQQVTLRCSPKSGHDTVSWYQQALGQGPQFIFQYYEEEERQRGNFPDRFSGHQFPNYSSELNVNALLLGDSALYLCASSLVKDSIYGYTFGSGTRLTVV.

The CDR3 DNA follows: TGTGCCAGCAGTGGTTTGACAGGAACCAATCAGCCCCAGCATTTT. It is translated as CASSGLTGTNQPQHF. This sequence joins TRBV2 and TRBJ1-5; TRBD1 might be the D (6 bases). Germline CDR1 is SNHLY and CDR2 is FYNNEI. The V end lost 4 bases, the J end lost 3 bases, and 13 bases lay between the germline ends. The CDR3 totals 15 residues.

The J gene is TRBJ2-1, the V gene TRBV11-2; unclear D gene. Germline-derived CDR1 and CDR2 are SGHAT and FQNNGV. The CDR3 covers 14 residues. The V end was cut by 5 bases, the J end by 2 bases, with 10 bases between. The CDR3: CASSARPAYNEQFF. The CDR3 nucleotides are TGTGCCAGCAGCGCGCGACCCGCCTACAATGAGCAGTTCTTC.

This clone was seen once. This sequence joins TRBV6-1 and TRBJ1-1, with D maybe TRBD1 (5 bases). In germline, CDR1 is MNHNS, CDR2 SASEGT. V gave up 2 bases and J gave up 4 bases, with 14 bases separating them. The CDR3 is made up of 15 amino acids. In nucleotides, the CDR3 is TGTGCCAGCAGTGAACCCCCGGGGGGAGGCACTGAAGCTTTCTTT. Its translation: CASSEPPGGGTEAFF.

This clone was seen a handful of times. The V call is TRBV12-5, the J call TRBJ2-7; 7 nucleotides align to TRBD1. This CDR3 is built from 13 residues. Germline CDR1 and CDR2: LGHNT and FRNRAP. V was clipped by 6 bases and J by 6 bases; unmatched bases: 8. The CDR3 protein is CASGQDRLSEQYF. The CDR3, as DNA: TGTGCTAGTGGCCAGGACAGGCTCAGCGAGCAGTACTTC.

The CDR3 DNA reads as TGTGCCAGCAGCCAGGAGGGGTTTGCGGGCTATGGCTACACCTTC. The encoded protein is CASSQEGFAGYGYTF. The chain links TRBV7-9 to TRBJ1-2; tentatively, D is TRBD1 (5 bases). This CDR3 has 15 amino acids. V was pared by 5 bases and J by 4 bases, with 17 bases between. CDR1 SEHNR and CDR2 FQNEAQ come from the germline V gene (reference sequence). Full variable domain (outside the CDR3, taken from reference TRBV7-9 and TRBJ1-2): DTGVSQNPRHKITKRGQNVTFRCDPISEHNRLYWYRQTLGQGPEFLTYFQNEAQLEKSRLLSDRFSAERPKGSFSTLEIQRTEQGDSAMYLCASSQEGFAGYGYTFGSGTRLTVV.

The rearrangement uses TRBV7-8 and TRBJ2-7; D is ambiguous. This CDR3 has 13 residues. Per germline, CDR1 SGHVS and CDR2 FQNEAQ. V dropped 5 bases and J dropped 6 bases, with 14 bases sitting between them. CDR3 bases: TGTGCCAGCAGCCCCATCTTACTGGGCGAGCAGTACTTC. It codes for CASSPILLGEQYF.

Only a few counts were recorded for this clone. The chain uses TRBV9 and TRBJ2-3, with D possibly TRBD2 on 6 matching bases. Trimming left V 0 bases short and J 0 bases short, with 11 bases between. CDR3 length equals 16 residues. Germline CDR1 reads SGDLS; CDR2 reads YYNGEE. The CDR3 spells CASSVGAGKSTDTQYF. As DNA, the CDR3 is TGTGCCAGCAGCGTAGGCGCGGGGAAGAGCACAGATACGCAGTATTTT.

The rearrangement links TRBV18 to TRBJ1-2, with unresolved D. V was pared by 6 bases and J by 3 bases, with 11 bases between. The germline gives CDR1 KGHSH, CDR2 LQKENI. The CDR3 has 13 amino acids. CDR3 sequence reads: CASSQEEDYGYTF. The CDR3 nucleotides are TGTGCCAGCTCGCAGGAGGAGGACTATGGCTACACCTTC.

In its sample, this clone was seen a few times. J is TRBJ1-2 and V is TRBV6-5; D is possibly TRBD1 (5 bases). V lost 2 bases and J 7 bases, leaving 11 bases between the germline ends. CDR1 and CDR2 from the germline V gene are MNHEY and SVGAGI. CDR3 length: 13 residues. The CDR3 loop is CASSYAGAAGYTF. DNA of the CDR3: TGTGCCAGCAGTTACGCCGGGGCGGCTGGCTACACCTTC.